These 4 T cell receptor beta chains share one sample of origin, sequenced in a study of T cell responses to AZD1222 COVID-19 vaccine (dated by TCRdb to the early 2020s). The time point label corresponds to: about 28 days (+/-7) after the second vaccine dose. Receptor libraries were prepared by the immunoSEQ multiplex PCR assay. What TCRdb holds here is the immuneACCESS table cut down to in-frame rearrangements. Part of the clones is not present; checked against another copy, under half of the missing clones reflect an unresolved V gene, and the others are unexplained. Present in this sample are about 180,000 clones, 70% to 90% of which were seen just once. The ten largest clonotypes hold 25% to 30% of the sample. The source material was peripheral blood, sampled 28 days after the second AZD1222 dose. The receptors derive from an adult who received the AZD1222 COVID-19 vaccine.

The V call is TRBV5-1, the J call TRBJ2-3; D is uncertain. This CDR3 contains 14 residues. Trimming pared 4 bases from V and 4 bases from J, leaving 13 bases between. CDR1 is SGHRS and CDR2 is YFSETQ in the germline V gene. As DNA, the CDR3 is TGCGCCAGCAGCGCAATCGCTAGGGCAGATACGCAGTATTTT. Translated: CASSAIARADTQYF.

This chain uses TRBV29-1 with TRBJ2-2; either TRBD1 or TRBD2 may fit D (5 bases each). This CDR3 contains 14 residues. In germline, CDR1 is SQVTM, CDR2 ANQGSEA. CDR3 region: CSYSVGGETGELFF. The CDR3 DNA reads TGCAGTTATTCCGTTGGGGGAGAAACCGGGGAGCTGTTTTTT.

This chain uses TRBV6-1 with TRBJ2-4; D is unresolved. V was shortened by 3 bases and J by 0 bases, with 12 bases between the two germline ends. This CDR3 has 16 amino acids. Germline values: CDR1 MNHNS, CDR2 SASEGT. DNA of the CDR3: TGTGCCAGCAGTGATTGGGGAAGATTAGCCAAAAACATTCAGTACTTC. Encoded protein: CASSDWGRLAKNIQYF.

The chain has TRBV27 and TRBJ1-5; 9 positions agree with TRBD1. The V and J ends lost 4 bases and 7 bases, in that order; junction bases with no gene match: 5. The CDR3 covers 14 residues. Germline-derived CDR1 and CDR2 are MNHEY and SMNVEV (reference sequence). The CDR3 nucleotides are TGTGCCAGCAGTTCGACAGGGGGAGGGCAGCCCCAGCATTTT. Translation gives CASSSTGGGQPQHF.